This T cell receptor beta chain was obtained from a study of graft-versus-host responses after intestinal transplantation. Study information: Anti-thymocyte globulin induction, then tacrolimus and steroids for 3 to 4 years, went to all recipients.

Assay used: immunoSEQ multiplex PCR; TCRdb lists only in-frame clones, some missing. The data contain about 97,000 clones, 90% of them singletons. The CDR3 totals 14 residues. CDR1 and CDR2 from the germline V gene are MGHRA and YSYEKL. The V gene end was trimmed by 3 bases and the J gene end by 5 bases; junction bases not matched to a gene: 7. The TCR was taken from a human patient who received an intestinal transplant, so some T cells may come from the graft donor. Specimen: PBMCs, collected roughly 450 days after intestinal transplant. The chain carries TRBV4-1 and TRBJ2-7; 7 bases are shared with TRBD2. CDR3 coding DNA: TGCGCCAGCAGCCATGTCGGGGGGAAGAACGAGCAGTACTTC. Translating gives CASSHVGGKNEQYF.